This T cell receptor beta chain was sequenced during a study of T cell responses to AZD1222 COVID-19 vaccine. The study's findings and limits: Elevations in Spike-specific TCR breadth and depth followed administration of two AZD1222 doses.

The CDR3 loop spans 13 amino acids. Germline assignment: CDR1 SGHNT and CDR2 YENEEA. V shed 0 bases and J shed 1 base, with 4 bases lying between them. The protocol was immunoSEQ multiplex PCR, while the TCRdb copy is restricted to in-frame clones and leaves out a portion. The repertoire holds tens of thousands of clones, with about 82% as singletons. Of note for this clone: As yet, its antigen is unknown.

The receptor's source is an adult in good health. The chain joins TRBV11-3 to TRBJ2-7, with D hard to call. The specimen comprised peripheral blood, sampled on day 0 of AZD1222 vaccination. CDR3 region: CASSLDGSYEQYF. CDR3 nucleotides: TGTGCCAGCAGCTTAGACGGTTCCTACGAGCAGTACTTC.